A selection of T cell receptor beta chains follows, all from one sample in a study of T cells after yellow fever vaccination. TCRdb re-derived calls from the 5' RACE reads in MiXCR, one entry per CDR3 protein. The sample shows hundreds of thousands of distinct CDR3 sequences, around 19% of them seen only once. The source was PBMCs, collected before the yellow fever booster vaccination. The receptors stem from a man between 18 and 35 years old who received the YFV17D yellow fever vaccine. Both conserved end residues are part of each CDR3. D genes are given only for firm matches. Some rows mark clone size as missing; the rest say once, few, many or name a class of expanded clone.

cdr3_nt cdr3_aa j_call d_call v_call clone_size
TGTGCCAGCTCATCCTGGGGAGGGGGCCCCCTCGGCTACACCTTC CASSSWGGGPLGYTF TRBJ1-2 TRBD1 TRBV18 NA
TGCGCCAGCAGCTTGGGGGACGCCGGCAGGGAGACCCAGTACTTC CASSLGDAGRETQYF TRBJ2-5 NA TRBV5-1 once
TGTGCCAGCAGCTTCCTACCGGGGCAGGGCTACACCTTC CASSFLPGQGYTF TRBJ1-2 NA TRBV7-3 few
TGTGCCAGCAGTCCCCCGACCATCCGGCAGCCCCAGCATTTT CASSPPTIRQPQHF TRBJ1-5 NA TRBV28 NA
TGTGCCAGCAGCGTAGGGGATCGTGGGGGGACAAGCCCCCAGTACTTC CASSVGDRGGTSPQYF TRBJ2-5 NA TRBV9 few
TGTGCCAGCAGCTTAAGGGACGCCGATTGGGCCTTGGGCACTGAAGCTTTCTTT CASSLRDADWALGTEAFF TRBJ1-1 NA TRBV7-2 NA
TGCGCCAGCAGCCCAAACGAGGGGTCGGGTAATGAAAAACTGTTTTTT CASSPNEGSGNEKLFF TRBJ1-4 NA TRBV4-3 many
TGTGCCAGCAGCCAAGCCGATCAGCCCCAGCATTTT CASSQADQPQHF TRBJ1-5 NA TRBV3-1 once
TGTGCCAGCAGCCCCCGGCGGAATGAGCAGTTCTTC CASSPRRNEQFF TRBJ2-1 NA TRBV12-3/TRBV12-4 NA
TGTGCCAGCAGCTTAGTAGGGGATACGCAGTATTTT CASSLVGDTQYF TRBJ2-3 NA TRBV5-1 many
TGTGCCAGCAGCTTAGCGATTACTAGCGGGGGGCGGGAGACCCAGTACTTC CASSLAITSGGRETQYF TRBJ2-5 TRBD2 TRBV7-2 few
TGCAGCGTCACATCACAGGGGGCAACAGATACGCAGTATTTT CSVTSQGATDTQYF TRBJ2-3 TRBD1 TRBV29-1 NA
TGTGCCAGCAGTTTACTGGGGGTTGGCTATGGCTACACCTTC CASSLLGVGYGYTF TRBJ1-2 NA TRBV12-3/TRBV12-4 few
TGTGCCACCAGCAGGCTAGAGTTGGGAGCCTACACCGGGGAGCTGTTTTTT CATSRLELGAYTGELFF TRBJ2-2 NA TRBV15 many
TGCAGTGCTAGGGTCGGGGGGGCCGTCAATGAGCAGTTCTTC CSARVGGAVNEQFF TRBJ2-1 TRBD2 TRBV20-1 many
TGCAGTGCTCCAGACAGGGATCTTGGCTACACCTTC CSAPDRDLGYTF TRBJ1-2 TRBD1 TRBV20-1 NA
TGCGCCAGCAGCCCGGGGGTTTCGTGGGGCCTCACCGGAGAGACCCAGTACTTC CASSPGVSWGLTGETQYF TRBJ2-5 NA TRBV5-1 NA
TGTGCCAGCAGTTTAAAGGCCAACAGCTATGGCTACACCTTC CASSLKANSYGYTF TRBJ1-2 NA TRBV27 NA
TGCGCCAGCAGCAAAGACGGCTCTAACTATGGCTACACCTTC CASSKDGSNYGYTF TRBJ1-2 NA TRBV5-1 few